This TCR beta chain was sequenced during a study of cytomegalovirus exposure and HLA in healthy donors (dated by TCRdb to between 2016 and 2019). For the wider study: The 650 to 800 repertoires of the first cohort and the 120 validation repertoires were produced on the same platform, according to a later analysis. To predict cytomegalovirus infection status, the study brought together high-throughput TCR immunosequencing, statistical association of individual TCRs with disease status, and machine learning. The study aimed to test whether signatures of past pathogen exposure could be identified by cataloging public T cell receptors. A separate validation cohort of 100 to 150 different subjects was used in addition to the approximately 700-subject first cohort. The full study reports these points: According to the authors, the approach could potentially be generalized to other disease states and immunological phenotypes. The study gave a list of 150 to 200 TCR beta chains associated with cytomegalovirus. In vitro tests confirmed that a few of the cytomegalovirus-associated TCR beta chains recognize cytomegalovirus antigens. In both the original and validation cohorts, the classifier was reported to diagnose cytomegalovirus status with high specificity and sensitivity. While some public TCRs were present in many individuals, most TCR sequences turned up only very rarely across donors. A later analysis found that TCRs clustered in the first cohort also tended to co-occur in the 130 or so validation repertoires, with approximately 94% of cluster scores above 0. The validation cohort had no HLA typing available for a later analysis, so co-occurrence within that cohort was assessed over all 120 or so repertoires.

Donors formed part of the validation cohort, which comprised over a hundred subjects and was distinct from the first cohort of some 700 subjects. The CDR3 numbers 13 residues from cysteine through phenylalanine. The DNA shown is the 39-base CDR3, in frame from base 1. A distance of 9 bases separates the germline ends of V and J, which lose 5 bases and 2 bases respectively. The germline V gene (reference sequence) sets CDR1 to SEHNR and CDR2 to FQNEAQ. The library was prepared using the immunoSEQ multiplex PCR assay. Per the original workflow: To diagnose cytomegalovirus status from the catalog of TCR beta chain sequences, a statistical classification framework was built. TCRdb took this table from immuneACCESS and kept in-frame rearrangements with V and J called. Such tables lack part of the clones; where checked against another copy, unresolved V genes explain under half of the gap, and the rest is unexplained. V and J calls and clone size are copied from that table; D and trimming were computed from the DNA. The sample includes roughly 190,000 clones, with around nine tenths observed a single time. Jointly, the top ten make up more than 5.5% of the sample.

With respect to this clone: The antigen this receptor binds is unknown. No much larger clone is present one base from it, and per-base qualities are unavailable.

Sequences were obtained from PBMCs. The receptor comes from a young man in good health and CMV-seropositive. The sequence links TRBV7-9 to TRBJ2-5; TRBD1 is possibly the D segment (5 matching bases). The CDR3 reads as follows: CASSHDRQETQYF. The sequenced DNA is TGTGCCAGCAGCCACGACAGACAAGAGACCCAGTACTTC.